The source of this T cell receptor (beta chain) is a study of technical replicates of blood from several donors. This table comes from immunoSEQ multiplex PCR, and its TCRdb copy is limited to in-frame clones, with some not included. The sample lists approximately 73,000 clones; over 90% were seen once. This clonotype was sampled from a human donor in good health. Specimen: T cells isolated from PBMCs.

The CDR3 reads CASSGGLGLNEQFF. The CDR3 DNA reads as TGTGCCAGCAGTGGGGGACTAGGTCTGAATGAGCAGTTCTTC. The rearrangement joins TRBV2 to TRBJ2-1; 8 bases map to TRBD2. The CDR3 covers 14 residues. The germline V gene has CDR1 SNHLY and CDR2 FYNNEI. The ends lost 4 bases at V and 7 bases at J; junction bases unmatched: 6.